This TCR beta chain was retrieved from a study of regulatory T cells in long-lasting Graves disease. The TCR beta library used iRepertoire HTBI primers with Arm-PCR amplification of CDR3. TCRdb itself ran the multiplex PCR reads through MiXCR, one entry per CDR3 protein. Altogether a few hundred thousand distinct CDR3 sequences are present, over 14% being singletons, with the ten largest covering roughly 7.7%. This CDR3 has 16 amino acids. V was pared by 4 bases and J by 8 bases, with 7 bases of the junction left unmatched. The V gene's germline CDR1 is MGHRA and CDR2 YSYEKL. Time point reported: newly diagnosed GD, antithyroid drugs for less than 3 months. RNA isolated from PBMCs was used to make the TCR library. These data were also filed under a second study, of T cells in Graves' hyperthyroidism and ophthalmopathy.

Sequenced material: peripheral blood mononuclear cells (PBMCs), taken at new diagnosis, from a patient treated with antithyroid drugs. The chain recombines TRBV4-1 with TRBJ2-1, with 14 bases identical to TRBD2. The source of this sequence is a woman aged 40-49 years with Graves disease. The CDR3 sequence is CASSRGLAGVFYEQFF. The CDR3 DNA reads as TGCGCCAGCAGCCGGGGACTAGCGGGAGTGTTCTATGAGCAGTTCTTC.